The rows below give T cell receptor beta chains drawn from one sample of a study of T-cell reconstitution after alpha-beta-depleted transplantation in children. TCRdb independently ran MiXCR on the PCR reads; one entry per CDR3 protein. The sample has 670,000 or so distinct CDR3 sequences, roughly 13% seen once. This sample comprised PBMCs, obtained before TCRalphabeta/CD19-depleted stem cell transplant. The receptor source for this set is a girl aged 2-10 years with congenital amegakaryocytic thrombocytopenia, due to receive a stem cell transplant. Each CDR3 is given with its conserved first and last residue. A D gene is named only where the DNA matches it firmly. A clone size is listed for some rows: how often the clone was seen (once, few, many), or a class if it is expanded.

d_call: TRBD2
v_call: TRBV12-3/TRBV12-4
clone_size: -
j_call: TRBJ2-3
cdr3_aa: CASSLALAGGFSDTQYF
cdr3_nt: TGTGCCAGCAGTTTGGCTCTAGCGGGAGGATTTTCAGATACGCAGTATTTT

d_call: TRBD1
v_call: TRBV20-1
clone_size: many
j_call: TRBJ2-7
cdr3_aa: CSAAGTGAIEQYF
cdr3_nt: TGCAGTGCAGCCGGGACAGGTGCTATCGAGCAGTACTTC

d_call: TRBD1
v_call: TRBV20-1
clone_size: -
j_call: TRBJ1-2
cdr3_aa: CSAAPGQASNYGYTF
cdr3_nt: TGCAGTGCCGCTCCGGGACAGGCATCCAACTATGGCTACACCTTC

d_call: -
v_call: TRBV5-1
clone_size: few
j_call: TRBJ1-1
cdr3_aa: CASSWTPRGGPNTEAFF
cdr3_nt: TGCGCCAGCAGCTGGACCCCTCGGGGGGGGCCTAACACTGAAGCTTTCTTT

d_call: TRBD1
v_call: TRBV29-1
clone_size: many
j_call: TRBJ2-7
cdr3_aa: CSALPTGAPYEQYF
cdr3_nt: TGCAGCGCACTGCCGACAGGGGCCCCCTACGAGCAGTACTTC

d_call: -
v_call: TRBV18
clone_size: few
j_call: TRBJ1-4
cdr3_aa: CASATVGGEKLFF
cdr3_nt: TGTGCCAGCGCGACAGTGGGAGGCGAAAAACTGTTTTTT

d_call: -
v_call: TRBV20-1
clone_size: many
j_call: TRBJ2-1
cdr3_aa: CSAGAGGRVSYNEQFF
cdr3_nt: TGCAGTGCTGGGGCCGGTGGGCGGGTCTCCTACAATGAGCAGTTCTTC

d_call: TRBD1
v_call: TRBV11-2
clone_size: -
j_call: TRBJ1-1
cdr3_aa: CASSSIQTGIVEAFF
cdr3_nt: TGTGCCAGCAGCTCTATCCAGACAGGGATCGTTGAAGCTTTCTTT

d_call: TRBD2
v_call: TRBV11-2
clone_size: few
j_call: TRBJ2-3
cdr3_aa: CASSDRGVGGPQTDTQYF
cdr3_nt: TGTGCCAGCAGCGATCGGGGAGTGGGAGGGCCGCAAACAGATACGCAGTATTTT

d_call: -
v_call: TRBV15
clone_size: few
j_call: TRBJ1-1
cdr3_aa: CATSRSVATEAFF
cdr3_nt: TGTGCCACCAGCAGATCCGTTGCCACTGAAGCTTTCTTT

d_call: -
v_call: TRBV29-1
clone_size: few
j_call: TRBJ2-1
cdr3_aa: CSTDERADNEQFF
cdr3_nt: TGCAGCACTGATGAGCGGGCGGACAATGAGCAGTTCTTC

d_call: -
v_call: TRBV7-9
clone_size: many
j_call: TRBJ2-5
cdr3_aa: CASSLGPGKTQYF
cdr3_nt: TGTGCCAGCAGCTTAGGTCCTGGAAAGACCCAGTACTTC

d_call: -
v_call: TRBV20-1
clone_size: many
j_call: TRBJ2-7
cdr3_aa: CSASLTHLQTNYEQYF
cdr3_nt: TGCAGTGCTAGCCTAACGCACTTACAGACTAACTACGAGCAGTACTTC

d_call: -
v_call: TRBV7-8
clone_size: few
j_call: TRBJ2-1
cdr3_aa: CASGPIASLGDEQFF
cdr3_nt: TGTGCCAGCGGGCCAATAGCGTCGTTGGGGGATGAGCAGTTCTTC

d_call: -
v_call: TRBV20-1
clone_size: few
j_call: TRBJ2-1
cdr3_aa: CSASGGAQWDEQFF
cdr3_nt: TGCAGTGCTTCCGGGGGCGCCCAGTGGGATGAGCAGTTCTTC

d_call: -
v_call: TRBV29-1
clone_size: -
j_call: TRBJ2-7
cdr3_aa: CSVQGFGWGYEQYF
cdr3_nt: TGCAGCGTGCAGGGATTCGGCTGGGGGTACGAGCAGTACTTC

d_call: -
v_call: TRBV29-1
clone_size: -
j_call: TRBJ2-1
cdr3_aa: CSVRSVKENEQFF
cdr3_nt: TGCAGCGTTCGGAGCGTTAAGGAGAATGAGCAGTTCTTC

d_call: -
v_call: TRBV5-1
clone_size: -
j_call: TRBJ2-3
cdr3_aa: CASSRRLATPPDTQNF
cdr3_nt: TGCGCCAGCAGCCGTCGGCTGGCGACCCCCCCAGATACGCAGAATTTT

d_call: TRBD1
v_call: TRBV5-1
clone_size: many
j_call: TRBJ1-5
cdr3_aa: CASSSGQEYQPQHF
cdr3_nt: TGCGCCAGCAGTTCTGGACAGGAATATCAGCCCCAGCATTTT

d_call: TRBD2
v_call: TRBV2
clone_size: -
j_call: TRBJ2-7
cdr3_aa: CASSDARGGTSRNEQYF
cdr3_nt: TGTGCCAGCAGTGATGCCCGGGGCGGGACTAGTCGCAACGAGCAGTACTTC

d_call: TRBD1
v_call: TRBV6-1
clone_size: many
j_call: TRBJ1-1
cdr3_aa: CASSQDRPGQGTEAFF
cdr3_nt: TGTGCCAGCAGTCAAGATAGACCGGGACAGGGCACTGAAGCTTTCTTT

d_call: TRBD1
v_call: TRBV19
clone_size: few
j_call: TRBJ2-7
cdr3_aa: CASAVAGGYEQYF
cdr3_nt: TGTGCCAGTGCCGTGGCAGGGGGCTACGAGCAGTACTTC

d_call: -
v_call: TRBV29-1
clone_size: -
j_call: TRBJ2-1
cdr3_aa: CSVEFVDRREQFF
cdr3_nt: TGCAGCGTTGAATTTGTTGACAGACGAGAGCAGTTCTTC

d_call: -
v_call: TRBV5-1
clone_size: -
j_call: TRBJ1-1
cdr3_aa: CASRSGAEAFF
cdr3_nt: TGCGCCAGCAGGTCCGGGGCCGAAGCTTTCTTT

d_call: TRBD1
v_call: TRBV5-6
clone_size: -
j_call: TRBJ2-1
cdr3_aa: CPSSLSIHGTGGYWGSNEQFF
cdr3_nt: TGTCCCAGCAGCTTATCAATACACGGGACAGGGGGCTATTGGGGATCCAATGAGCAGTTCTTC

d_call: -
v_call: TRBV20-1
clone_size: many
j_call: TRBJ2-7
cdr3_aa: CSAHSRNWKTYEQYF
cdr3_nt: TGCAGTGCGCATAGTAGGAACTGGAAGACCTACGAGCAGTACTTC

d_call: TRBD2
v_call: TRBV29-1
clone_size: few
j_call: TRBJ2-1
cdr3_aa: CSVGGTSGNEQFF
cdr3_nt: TGCAGCGTTGGGGGGACTAGCGGGAATGAGCAGTTCTTC

d_call: -
v_call: TRBV7-9
clone_size: -
j_call: TRBJ2-5
cdr3_aa: CASGPVQETQYF
cdr3_nt: TGTGCCAGCGGCCCCGTACAAGAGACCCAGTACTTC

d_call: -
v_call: TRBV7-8
clone_size: -
j_call: TRBJ2-1
cdr3_aa: CASNNRQSHNEQFF
cdr3_nt: TGTGCCAGCAACAACCGACAGAGCCACAATGAGCAGTTCTTC

d_call: TRBD1
v_call: TRBV7-8
clone_size: few
j_call: TRBJ2-1
cdr3_aa: CASSSDRGGFNEQFF
cdr3_nt: TGTGCCAGCAGCTCTGACAGGGGAGGATTCAATGAGCAGTTCTTC

d_call: TRBD2
v_call: TRBV7-9
clone_size: few
j_call: TRBJ2-2
cdr3_aa: CASSFTAGANTGELFF
cdr3_nt: TGTGCCAGCAGCTTTACAGCGGGGGCGAACACCGGGGAGCTGTTTTTT

d_call: TRBD2
v_call: TRBV11-1
clone_size: many
j_call: TRBJ2-4
cdr3_aa: CASSLLAGGPSAKNIQYF
cdr3_nt: TGTGCCAGCAGCTTATTGGCGGGAGGGCCCTCGGCCAAAAACATTCAGTACTTC

d_call: -
v_call: TRBV20-1
clone_size: many
j_call: TRBJ2-7
cdr3_aa: CSATETYEQYF
cdr3_nt: TGCAGTGCCACCGAAACCTACGAGCAGTACTTC

d_call: -
v_call: TRBV6-2/TRBV6-3
clone_size: few
j_call: TRBJ2-1
cdr3_aa: CASSPAGSWAYNEQFF
cdr3_nt: TGTGCCAGTTCCCCCGCGGGATCATGGGCCTACAATGAGCAGTTCTTC

d_call: TRBD1
v_call: TRBV7-2
clone_size: few
j_call: TRBJ2-7
cdr3_aa: CASSFRQGVSEQYF
cdr3_nt: TGTGCCAGCAGCTTCCGTCAGGGGGTATCCGAGCAGTACTTC

d_call: -
v_call: TRBV12-3/TRBV12-4
clone_size: many
j_call: TRBJ1-5
cdr3_aa: CASKRDTGQPQHF
cdr3_nt: TGTGCCAGCAAACGGGACACAGGTCAGCCCCAGCATTTT

d_call: TRBD1
v_call: TRBV27
clone_size: many
j_call: TRBJ2-7
cdr3_aa: CASSLSRTGTYEQYF
cdr3_nt: TGTGCCAGCAGTTTATCCCGGACAGGGACCTACGAGCAGTACTTC

d_call: TRBD2
v_call: TRBV15
clone_size: -
j_call: TRBJ2-1
cdr3_aa: CATSPWTSGVPRFF
cdr3_nt: TGTGCCACCAGCCCCTGGACTAGCGGAGTACCGCGGTTCTTC

d_call: TRBD1
v_call: TRBV20-1
clone_size: many
j_call: TRBJ2-1
cdr3_aa: CSAEGASSYNEQFF
cdr3_nt: TGCAGTGCTGAGGGGGCGAGCTCCTACAATGAGCAGTTCTTC

d_call: TRBD2
v_call: TRBV20-1
clone_size: many
j_call: TRBJ2-5
cdr3_aa: CSARPSLAGVQETQYF
cdr3_nt: TGCAGTGCCCGTCCCTCACTAGCGGGAGTACAAGAGACCCAGTACTTC

d_call: -
v_call: TRBV7-2
clone_size: many
j_call: TRBJ1-1
cdr3_aa: CASSLGPITEAFF
cdr3_nt: TGTGCCAGCAGCTTAGGCCCAATCACTGAAGCTTTCTTT

d_call: -
v_call: TRBV20-1
clone_size: many
j_call: TRBJ2-7
cdr3_aa: CSAEGAGVSYEQYF
cdr3_nt: TGCAGTGCAGAAGGGGCCGGGGTCTCCTACGAGCAGTACTTC

d_call: -
v_call: TRBV11-2
clone_size: few
j_call: TRBJ2-7
cdr3_aa: CASSQPGAPYEQYF
cdr3_nt: TGTGCCAGCAGCCAGCCGGGAGCCCCCTACGAGCAGTACTTC

d_call: TRBD2
v_call: TRBV28
clone_size: -
j_call: TRBJ2-1
cdr3_aa: CASSSKVAGVSYNEQFF
cdr3_nt: TGTGCCAGCAGTTCCAAAGTAGCGGGGGTCTCCTACAATGAGCAGTTCTTC

d_call: -
v_call: TRBV2
clone_size: -
j_call: TRBJ1-1
cdr3_aa: CASSEAQGTEAFF
cdr3_nt: TGTGCCAGCAGTGAAGCGCAGGGGACTGAAGCTTTCTTT

d_call: -
v_call: TRBV20-1
clone_size: many
j_call: TRBJ1-2
cdr3_aa: CSARGGASHGYTF
cdr3_nt: TGCAGTGCTAGAGGGGGCGCCAGTCATGGCTACACCTTC

d_call: TRBD2
v_call: TRBV24-1
clone_size: -
j_call: TRBJ2-7
cdr3_aa: CATSDPGTSGYEQYF
cdr3_nt: TGTGCCACCAGTGATCCCGGGACTAGCGGTTACGAGCAGTACTTC

d_call: -
v_call: TRBV7-7
clone_size: -
j_call: TRBJ2-5
cdr3_aa: CASSLQGLGGETQYF
cdr3_nt: TGTGCCAGCAGCTTGCAGGGCTTAGGGGGAGAGACCCAGTACTTC

d_call: -
v_call: TRBV19
clone_size: -
j_call: TRBJ2-7
cdr3_aa: CASKRDLSDSYEQYF
cdr3_nt: TGTGCCAGTAAGAGGGACTTAAGTGACTCCTACGAGCAGTACTTC

d_call: -
v_call: TRBV5-1
clone_size: many
j_call: TRBJ1-2
cdr3_aa: CASSLTGAHGYTF
cdr3_nt: TGCGCCAGCAGCTTGACGGGAGCGCATGGCTACACCTTC

d_call: TRBD1
v_call: TRBV29-1
clone_size: many
j_call: TRBJ2-2
cdr3_aa: CSILGQGEDGELFF
cdr3_nt: TGCAGCATATTGGGACAGGGGGAAGACGGGGAGCTGTTTTTT

d_call: TRBD1
v_call: TRBV2
clone_size: -
j_call: TRBJ2-7
cdr3_aa: CASRRYRGNEQYF
cdr3_nt: TGTGCCAGCAGGCGATACAGGGGTAACGAGCAGTACTTC

d_call: -
v_call: TRBV3-1
clone_size: many
j_call: TRBJ2-1
cdr3_aa: CASSQVLDEQFF
cdr3_nt: TGTGCCAGCAGCCAAGTACTGGATGAGCAGTTCTTC

d_call: TRBD2
v_call: TRBV5-1
clone_size: many
j_call: TRBJ2-2
cdr3_aa: CASSFLAGGNTGELFF
cdr3_nt: TGCGCCAGCAGCTTTCTAGCGGGAGGGAACACCGGGGAGCTGTTTTTT

d_call: -
v_call: TRBV12-3/TRBV12-4
clone_size: -
j_call: TRBJ1-5
cdr3_aa: CASSLALAGGFSDTQHF
cdr3_nt: TGTGCCAGCAGTTTGGCTCTAGCGGGAGGATTTTCAGATACGCAGCATTTT